The rows below give T cell receptor beta chains drawn from one sample of a study of CXCR3-negative and CXCR3-positive naive CD8 T cells. Using the 5' RACE reads, TCRdb records one entry per CDR3 protein without DNA. The sample features about 89,000 distinct CDR3 sequences, with less than 0.6% in its top ten. Sequenced material: naive CXCR3+ CD8+ T cells from blood. These receptors were obtained from a human donor in good health. Some clones in this sample may be carry-over from other donors' samples. Each CDR3 is given with its conserved first and last residue. Some rows have no size entry. The others give once, few or many, or a class for an expanded clone.

V gene	clone size	J gene	CDR3 protein
TRBV29-1	-	TRBJ2-2	CSVEARESPGTGELFF
TRBV5-1	-	TRBJ2-1	CASSLDDYNEQLF
TRBV11-2	-	TRBJ2-1	CASSLSGAYNEQFF
TRBV28	-	TRBJ2-1	CASSFGGGPYNEQFF
TRBV28	-	TRBJ2-3	CASSFGVLQAGADTDTQYF
TRBV29-1	-	TRBJ2-7	CRSVDRDSYEQYF
TRBV28	-	TRBJ2-7	CASSPRDRQWSEQYF
TRBV28	-	TRBJ2-7	CASSPAGTASYEQYF
TRBV12-3/TRBV12-4	-	TRBJ2-5	CASSSTGEATQYF
TRBV5-1	-	TRBJ1-2	CASISRRETYGYTF
TRBV21-1	-	TRBJ2-6	CASSKWTYSGANVLTF
TRBV3-1	-	TRBJ2-5	CASSQVPVNQETQYF
TRBV7-2	-	TRBJ2-1	CASSPGGGSYNEQFF
TRBV27	-	TRBJ1-1	CASSLQQNTEAFF
TRBV20-1	-	TRBJ2-7	CSARDLAASYEQYF
TRBV7-2	-	TRBJ2-2	CASKLEGWREFGELFF
TRBV6-5	-	TRBJ2-1	CASGQNYNEQFF
TRBV7-6	medium-sized	TRBJ2-2	CASSAANTGELFF
TRBV28	-	TRBJ2-5	CASNRGWPRQDQETQYF
TRBV4-2	-	TRBJ1-1	CASSQMTGVNTEAFF
TRBV12-3/TRBV12-4	-	TRBJ2-1	CASSFVRQGPYNEQFF
TRBV29-1	-	TRBJ2-1	CSVLTSGGAYNEQFF